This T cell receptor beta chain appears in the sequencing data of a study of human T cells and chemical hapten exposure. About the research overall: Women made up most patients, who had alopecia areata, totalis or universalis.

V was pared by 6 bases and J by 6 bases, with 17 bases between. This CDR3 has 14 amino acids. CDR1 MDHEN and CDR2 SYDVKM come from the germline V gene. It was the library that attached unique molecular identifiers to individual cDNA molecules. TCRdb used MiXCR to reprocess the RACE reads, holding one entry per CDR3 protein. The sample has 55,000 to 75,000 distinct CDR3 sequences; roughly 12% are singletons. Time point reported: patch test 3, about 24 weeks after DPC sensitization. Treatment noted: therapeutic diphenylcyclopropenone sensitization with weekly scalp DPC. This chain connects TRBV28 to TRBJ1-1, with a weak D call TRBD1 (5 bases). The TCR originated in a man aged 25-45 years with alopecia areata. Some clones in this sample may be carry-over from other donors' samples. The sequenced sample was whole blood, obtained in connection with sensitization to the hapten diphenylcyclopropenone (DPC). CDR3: CASRGGIRIPEAFF. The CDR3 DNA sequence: TGTGCCAGCAGGGGGGGTATCCGGATCCCTGAAGCTTTCTTT.